This entry is about one T cell receptor beta chain. Methods used by the authors: The authors estimated nucleated cell counts from reference gene primer amplification. Sequenced by immunoSEQ multiplex PCR; TCRdb stores in-frame clones only, minus some. The V and J calls and clone size are taken from that table; D and trimming were inferred from the DNA. Of roughly 42,000 clones in the sample, around 90% were seen once. The sample originates from a study of blood T cell repertoires in COVID-19. As for the study in general: Collection of acute and convalescent COVID-19 samples took place in the United States, Italy and Spain.

The CDR3 consists of 15 residues. The V gene's germline CDR1 is SGHNT and CDR2 YYREEE (reference sequence). Between the trimmed V and J ends, which lost 2 bases and 1 base, there was a span of 9 bases. Sample: peripheral blood. The receptor comes from a man in his fifties with active COVID-19. The genes are TRBV5-4 and TRBJ2-2; no clear D. The CDR3 sequence is CASSLTQKNTGELFF. Written as DNA, the CDR3 is TGTGCCAGCAGCTTAACACAGAAGAACACCGGGGAGCTGTTTTTT.